This entry concerns a single TCR beta chain. This specimen belongs to a study of blood T cell repertoires in COVID-19. Whole-study context: Samples representing acute and convalescent COVID-19 were sourced from the United States, Italy and Spain. PBMCs, B-cell-depleted T cells, or T cells were the source of the cDNA or gDNA that made up the material.

Original analysis: Amplifying reference gene primers gave estimates of nucleated cell counts. Only in-frame clones appear in the TCRdb table, and some are missing; sequencing was by immunoSEQ multiplex PCR. The V and J calls and the clone size are those of that table, but D and trimming were determined from the DNA. This sample has 150,000 to 200,000 clones; 75% to 85% occur once, and the top ten carry roughly 10%. The germline CDR1 and CDR2 sequences are MGHRA and YSYEKL. V dropped 0 bases and J dropped 7; count of bases not matched to a gene: 9. The CDR3 runs 16 residues. The clonotype was recovered from a human donor in a cohort sampled during active COVID-19. This chain uses TRBV4-1 with TRBJ2-1, with 7 positions matching TRBD1. The source material was peripheral blood. CDR3 in DNA: TGCGCCAGCAGCCAAGATCCAGGGGGATCACGGAATGAGCAGTTCTTC. It is translated as CASSQDPGGSRNEQFF.